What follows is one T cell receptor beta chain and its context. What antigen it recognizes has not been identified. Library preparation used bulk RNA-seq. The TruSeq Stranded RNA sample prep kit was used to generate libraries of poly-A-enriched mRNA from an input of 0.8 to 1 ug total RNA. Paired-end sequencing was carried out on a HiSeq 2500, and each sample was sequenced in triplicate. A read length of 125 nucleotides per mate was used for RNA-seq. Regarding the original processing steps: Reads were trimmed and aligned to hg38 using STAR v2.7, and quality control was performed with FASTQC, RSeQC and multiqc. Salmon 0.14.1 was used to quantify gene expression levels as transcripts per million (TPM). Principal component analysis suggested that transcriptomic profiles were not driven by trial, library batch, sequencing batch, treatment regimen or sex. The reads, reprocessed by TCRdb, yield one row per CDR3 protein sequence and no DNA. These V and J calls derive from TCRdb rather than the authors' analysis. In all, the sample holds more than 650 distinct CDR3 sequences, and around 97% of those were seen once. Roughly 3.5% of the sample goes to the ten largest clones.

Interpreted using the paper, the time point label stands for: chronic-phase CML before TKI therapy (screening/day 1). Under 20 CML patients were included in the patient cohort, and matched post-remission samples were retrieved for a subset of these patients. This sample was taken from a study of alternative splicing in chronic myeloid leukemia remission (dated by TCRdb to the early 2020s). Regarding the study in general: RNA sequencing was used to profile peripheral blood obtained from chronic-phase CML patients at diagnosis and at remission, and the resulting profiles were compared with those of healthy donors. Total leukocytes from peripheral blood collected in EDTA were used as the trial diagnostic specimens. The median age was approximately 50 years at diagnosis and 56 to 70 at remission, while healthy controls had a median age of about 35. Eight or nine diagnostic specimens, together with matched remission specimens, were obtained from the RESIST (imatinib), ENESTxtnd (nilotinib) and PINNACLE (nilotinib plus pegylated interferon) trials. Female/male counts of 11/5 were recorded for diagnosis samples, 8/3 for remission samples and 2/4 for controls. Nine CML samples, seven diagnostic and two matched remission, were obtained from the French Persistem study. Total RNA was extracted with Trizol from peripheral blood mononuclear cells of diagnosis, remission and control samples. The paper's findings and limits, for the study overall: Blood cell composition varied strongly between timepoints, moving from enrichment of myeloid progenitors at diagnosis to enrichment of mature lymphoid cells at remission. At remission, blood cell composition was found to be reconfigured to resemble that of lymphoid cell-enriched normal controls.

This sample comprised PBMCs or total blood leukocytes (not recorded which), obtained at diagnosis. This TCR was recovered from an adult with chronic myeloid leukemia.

Here the CDR3 is given as CSVVVAEYNEQFF. This chain is built from TRBV29-1 and TRBJ2-1; TCRdb proposes TRBD2, but this gene call is untestable without DNA. From a lookup of the germline V gene, CDR1 and CDR2 are SQVTM and ANQGSEA. Taken from cysteine to phenylalanine, the CDR3 has 13 residues. DNA for this receptor is not on file.